Below, 15 T cell receptor beta chains from the same sample are listed, as sequenced in a study of blood T cell repertoires in COVID-19. Sequencing was performed with immunoSEQ multiplex PCR; in TCRdb, only in-frame clones are kept and a portion is missing. The sample gives 290,000 or so clones, around 90% of which show up once; 3.5% to 4.5% is in the top ten. Sequenced: PBMCs or T cells enriched from blood (not recorded which). The receptors originated from a woman between 18 and 29 years old with acute COVID-19.

This CDR3 is CASSLDPYTDSGNTIYF. The CDR3 DNA reads as TGTGCCAGCAGCTTAGATCCCTATACAGATTCTGGAAACACCATATATTTT. The chain has TRBV11-2 and TRBJ1-3, with unresolved D. Germline CDR1 and CDR2: SGHAT and FQNNGV. The CDR3 consists of 17 residues. V was shortened by 0 bases and J by 1 base, with 13 bases between the two germline ends.

The chain links TRBV27 to TRBJ2-7; weak D call: TRBD2 (5 bases). The germline V gene encodes CDR1 MNHEY and CDR2 SMNVEV (reference sequence). The CDR3 consists of 15 residues. V was pared by 5 bases and J by 2 bases, with 16 bases between. The DNA for the CDR3 is TGTGCCAGCAGTCCCCTGGCGGGTCCAGCCTACGAGCAGTACTTC. Protein sequence: CASSPLAGPAYEQYF.

The rearrangement uses TRBV9 and TRBJ1-5, with 9 bases lining up with TRBD1. Trimming removed 2 bases from V and 7 bases from J; junction bases left unmatched: 10. The CDR3 extends over 16 amino acids. Germline V lookup: CDR1 SGDLS, CDR2 YYNGEE. CDR3 coding DNA: TGTGCCAGCAGCGTTGGGGCCGGGACAGGGACCCAGCCCCAGCATTTT. It specifies CASSVGAGTGTQPQHF.

A single count supports this clone. V gene TRBV3-1 (or the pseudogene TRBV3-2) combines with J gene TRBJ2-1; 8 bases line up with TRBD2. V shed 1 base, J shed 6 bases, and the junction held 8 bases outside the gene matches. Germline-derived CDR1 and CDR2 are LGHDT and YNNKEL (reference sequence). The CDR3 is made up of 16 amino acids. Here the CDR3 reads CASSQVGLAGGNEQFF. CDR3 nucleotide sequence: TGTGCCAGCAGCCAAGTTGGACTAGCTGGGGGCAATGAGCAGTTCTTC.

The J gene is TRBJ1-1, the V gene TRBV24-1; D perhaps matches TRBD1 (5 bases). Germline-derived CDR1 and CDR2 are KGHDR and SFDVKD. The CDR3 is 16 residues long. The V gene lost 9 bases and the J gene lost 9 bases, with 28 bases spanning the gap. CDR3 loop: CATQGTRVNGLAQAFF. The CDR3, as DNA: TGTGCCACCCAGGGCACCAGGGTGAATGGGTTAGCCCAAGCTTTCTTT.

The V gene is TRBV14, the J gene TRBJ2-1; 9 positions match TRBD1. From germline, CDR1 is SGHDN and CDR2 FVKESK. V shed 5 bases, J shed 5 bases, and the junction held 7 bases outside the gene matches. The CDR3 loop spans 15 amino acids. The CDR3 region is CASSGTGKGNNEQFF. CDR3 sequence (DNA): TGTGCCAGCAGCGGGACAGGGAAGGGAAACAATGAGCAGTTCTTC. Using reference TRBV14 and TRBJ2-1 for the parts outside the CDR3, the full variable domain is EAGVTQFPSHSVIEKGQTVTLRCDPISGHDNLYWYRRVMGKEIKFLLHFVKESKQDESGMPNNRFLAERTGGTYSTLKVQPAELEDSGVYFCASSGTGKGNNEQFFGPGTRLTVL.

CDR3 DNA sequence: TGTGCCAGCAGCTCTATTGGCGGGACGAACACCGGGGAGCTGTTTTTT. This codes for CASSSIGGTNTGELFF. The chain recombines TRBV7-8 with TRBJ2-2; D possibly corresponds to TRBD2 (6 bases). The CDR3 contains 16 residues. V was clipped by 4 bases and J by 0 bases, with 12 bases between them. The V gene's germline CDR1 is SGHVS and CDR2 FQNEAQ.

The chain links TRBV19 to TRBJ2-7, with a tentative D call TRBD2 (5 bases). V was clipped by 6 bases and J by 2 bases, with 17 bases between them. In germline, CDR1 is LNHDA, CDR2 SQIVND (reference sequence). This CDR3 contains 15 residues. CDR3 nucleotides: TGTGCCAGTAGAATCGGGGTGGGAGCCACCTACGAGCAGTACTTC. This sequence encodes CASRIGVGATYEQYF.

The CDR3 DNA follows: TGTGCCAGCAGGACGGGACAGGGGGACACTGAAGCTTTCTTT. Translation gives CASRTGQGDTEAFF. This rearrangement joins TRBV28 to TRBJ1-1; 11 nucleotides line up with TRBD1. The CDR3 consists of 14 residues. Germline values: CDR1 MDHEN, CDR2 SYDVKM. Trimming cost V 6 bases and J 3 bases; bases outside gene matches: 3.

The CDR3 DNA reads as TGTGCCAGCGATACCCCCGGGACAGGCTACAATGAGCAGTTCTTC. It encodes CASDTPGTGYNEQFF. V usage is TRBV28 and J usage is TRBJ2-1, with 8 positions matching TRBD1. Germline values: CDR1 MDHEN, CDR2 SYDVKM. The CDR3 loop spans 15 amino acids. V gave up 8 bases and J gave up 3 bases; unmatched junction bases: 9.

The J gene is TRBJ2-2, the V gene TRBV6-5; D is unresolved. Germline V CDR1 and CDR2: MNHEY, SVGAGI. Trimming took off 6 bases at V and 0 bases at J, with 11 bases between the two ends. The length of the CDR3 is 15 residues. This chain's CDR3 is CASSQSITNTGELFF. The CDR3 nucleotides read TGTGCCAGCAGCCAATCTATTACGAACACCGGGGAGCTGTTTTTT.

V gene TRBV11-3 combines with J gene TRBJ1-1; D might be TRBD1 (5 bases). This CDR3 contains 14 residues. V lost 3 bases to trimming and J lost 3 bases, with 11 bases between them. Looked up from germline, CDR1 is SGHNT and CDR2 is YENEEA. The CDR3 DNA reads TGTGCCAGCAGCTTTTCGGGGGGGGACACTGAAGCTTTCTTT. Translating it yields CASSFSGGDTEAFF.

The chain has TRBV6-5 and TRBJ2-7, with 9 bases lining up with TRBD1. The CDR3 is made up of 15 amino acids. The germline gives CDR1 MNHEY, CDR2 SVGAGI. V lost 6 bases to trimming and J lost 2 bases; unmatched junction nucleotides: 8. The CDR3 spells CASSPGQGPTYEQYF. The CDR3 coding sequence is TGTGCCAGCAGCCCGGGACAGGGTCCCACCTACGAGCAGTACTTC.

The chain links TRBV28 to TRBJ2-5; 7 bases line up with TRBD2. The CDR3 is 14 residues long. Losses at the gene ends were 5 bases for V and 5 bases for J; bases not matched to a gene: 8. Germline values: CDR1 MDHEN, CDR2 SYDVKM. The CDR3, as DNA: TGTGCCAGCAGTCAGGATCAGGGAGGGGAGACCCAGTACTTC. This sequence encodes CASSQDQGGETQYF. Full variable domain (remainder filled in from reference TRBV28 and TRBJ2-5): DVKVTQSSRYLVKRTGEKVFLECVQDMDHENMFWYRQDPGLGLRLIYFSYDVKMKEKGDIPEGYSVSREKKERFSLILESASTNQTSMYLCASSQDQGGETQYFGPGTRLLVL.

This clone showed up just once. V is TRBV4-2 and J is TRBJ1-2, with D tentatively TRBD1 (6 bases). Germline V lookup: CDR1 LGHNA, CDR2 YNFKEQ. Trimming pared 7 bases from V and 4 bases from J, leaving 16 bases between. This CDR3 region has 14 residues. As DNA, the CDR3 is TGTGCCAGCACCGACGACCAGGGGTCCTATGGCTACACCTTC. It translates to CASTDDQGSYGYTF.